These 31 T cell receptor beta chains share one sample of origin, sequenced in a study of memory CD4+ T cells and cytomegalovirus serostatus (dated by TCRdb to about 2019). Library prep was done by the immunoSEQ multiplex PCR assay. TCRdb's version of the immuneACCESS table is confined to in-frame rearrangements and falls short of the full clone set. An unresolved V gene accounts for under half of the shortfall where checked; the remainder is of unknown origin. In this sample the table shows tens of thousands of clones, roughly 77% of which occur a single time. The ten largest clonotypes hold roughly 0.87% of the sample. A FACSAria II was used to sort memory CD4+ T cells, defined as single viable CD3+CD4+CD8-CD45RO+ cells. Sample: memory CD4+ T cells from blood. These TCRs come from an adult in good health and CMV-seronegative.

The genes are TRBV7-8 and TRBJ2-1; 12 nucleotides match TRBD2. The germline V gene encodes CDR1 SGHVS and CDR2 FQNEAQ. V shed 4 bases, J shed 8 bases, and the junction held 18 bases outside the gene matches. The CDR3 covers 19 residues. The CDR3 protein is CASSSHPGTSGRWGDEQFF. CDR3 bases: TGTGCCAGCAGCTCCCACCCCGGGACTAGCGGGCGGTGGGGGGATGAGCAGTTCTTC. The variable domain in full, with the rest retrieved from reference TRBV7-8 and TRBJ2-1, is GAGVSQSPRYKVAKRGQDVALRCDPISGHVSLFWYQQALGQGPEFLTYFQNEAQLDKSGLPSDRFFAERPEGSVSTLKIQRTQQEDSAVYLCASSSHPGTSGRWGDEQFFGPGTRLTVL.

The rearrangement uses TRBV5-6 and TRBJ1-6; D is unclear. The CDR3 totals 13 residues. Trimming cost V 4 bases and J 6 bases, with 8 bases left between them. Germline values: CDR1 SGHDT, CDR2 YYEEEE. CDR3 bases: TGTGCCAGCAGCCTCCCGAGTAATTCACCCCTCCACTTT. Translation: CASSLPSNSPLHF.

The rearrangement links TRBV19 to TRBJ1-5; 9 bases are shared with TRBD1. This CDR3 is 16 amino acids long. V trimming: 6 bases; J trimming: 2 bases; junction bases outside the gene matches: 8. The germline V gene encodes CDR1 LNHDA and CDR2 SQIVND (reference sequence). The CDR3 DNA is TGTGCCAGTAGGCACAAGGGACAGGGTGGCAATCAGCCCCAGCATTTT. Amino acids: CASRHKGQGGNQPQHF.

The rearrangement joins TRBV19 to TRBJ1-1, with a tentative D call TRBD1 (5 bases). The V and J ends lost 3 bases and 1 base respectively, with 6 bases between them. CDR1 and CDR2 from the germline V gene are LNHDA and SQIVND (reference sequence). CDR3 length: 13 amino acids. CDR3 region: CASSIGGNTEAFF. The CDR3 DNA follows: TGTGCCAGTAGTATTGGGGGGAACACTGAAGCTTTCTTT.

The chain uses TRBV7-3 and TRBJ1-2, with 8 bases fitting TRBD1. V gave up 5 bases and J gave up 3 bases; unmatched junction bases: 8. The germline V gene encodes CDR1 SGHTA and CDR2 FQGTGA. There are 15 residues in the CDR3. The CDR3 nucleotides read TGTGCCAGCAGCAACCCCGGACAGGGAGACTATGGCTACACCTTC. It is translated as CASSNPGQGDYGYTF.

J is TRBJ2-5 and V is TRBV5-1; perhaps TRBD1 as D (5 bases). Germline V gene sequence: CDR1 SGHRS, CDR2 YFSETQ. The CDR3 runs to 11 residues. Trimming shortened V by 6 bases and J by 5 bases, and 8 bases separated the two germline ends. This CDR3 reads CASTKGETQYF. In nucleotides, the CDR3 is TGCGCCAGCACCAAGGGGGAGACCCAGTACTTC.

V gene TRBV21-1 combines with J gene TRBJ2-1; TRBD2, the D gene given by the table, was not confirmed from the DNA. TRBV21-1 is assigned pseudogene status. The CDR3 has 15 residues. The CDR3: CASSKDLRGANEQFF. CDR3 sequence (DNA): TGTGCCAGCAGCAAAGACCTCCGGGGGGCGAATGAGCAGTTCTTC.

The J gene is TRBJ2-5, the V gene TRBV20-1; no firm D call. Germline V CDR1 and CDR2: DFQATT, SNEGSKA (reference sequence). This CDR3 region has 10 residues. The V end lost 5 bases, the J end lost 5 bases, and 6 bases lay between the germline ends. CDR3 residues: CSAVFETQYF. In DNA form, the CDR3 reads TGCAGTGCTGTTTTCGAGACCCAGTACTTC.

V is TRBV30 and J is TRBJ2-2; perhaps TRBD1 as D (7 bases). CDR3 size: 17 residues. The V end was cut by 0 bases, the J end by 1 base, with 15 bases between. Germline CDR1 and CDR2: GTSNPN and SVGIG (reference sequence). CDR3 sequence: CAWSVWAQGGNTGELFF. The CDR3 region has the DNA TGTGCCTGGAGTGTATGGGCCCAGGGGGGGAACACCGGGGAGCTGTTTTTT.

This clone was observed once. The chain carries TRBV14 and TRBJ2-1; perhaps TRBD2 as D (6 bases). The V end was cut by 1 base, the J end by 3 bases, with 16 bases between. Germline CDR1 SGHDN, CDR2 FVKESK. This CDR3 has 17 residues. The CDR3 region is CASSQGDGGWGYNEQFF. The CDR3 region has the DNA TGTGCCAGCAGCCAAGGTGACGGGGGTTGGGGCTACAATGAGCAGTTCTTC.

This sequence joins TRBV14 and TRBJ2-1; possible D gene TRBD2, 5 bases. This CDR3 is built from 15 residues. Trimming left V 2 bases short and J 8 bases short, with 16 bases between. The germline V gene has CDR1 SGHDN and CDR2 FVKESK. The CDR3 here is CASSQRGSEPHEQFF. The CDR3 nucleotides are TGTGCCAGCAGCCAACGCGGTAGCGAGCCCCATGAGCAGTTCTTC.

V usage is TRBV6-6 and J usage is TRBJ1-2; no firm D call. The V end lost 1 base, the J end lost 6 bases, and 9 bases lay between the germline ends. The CDR3 covers 13 residues. Germline V gives CDR1 MNHNY, CDR2 SVGAGI (reference sequence). The CDR3 is CASSYLPVHGYTF. The CDR3 nucleotides are TGTGCCAGCAGTTACTTGCCGGTGCATGGCTACACCTTC.

The count of this clone is one. This chain joins TRBV7-9 and TRBJ2-1, with D hard to call. Germline loops: CDR1 SEHNR, CDR2 FQNEAQ (reference sequence). The V end was cut by 6 bases, the J end by 2 bases, with 11 bases between. The CDR3 is 14 amino acids. CDR3 in amino acids: CASRPSGPYNEQFF. CDR3 nucleotide sequence: TGTGCCAGCAGACCCTCGGGCCCCTACAATGAGCAGTTCTTC.

The chain joins TRBV5-6 to TRBJ1-2; D is unclear. V shed 6 bases and J shed 2 bases, with 14 bases lying between them. The CDR3 has 14 residues. Looked up from germline, CDR1 is SGHDT and CDR2 is YYEEEE. The CDR3 DNA reads TGTGCCAGCACCCAGGAGCTGCGAAACTATGGCTACACCTTC. Residues: CASTQELRNYGYTF.

The chain combines TRBV5-1 with TRBJ1-1; maybe TRBD1 (6 bases). CDR1 is SGHRS and CDR2 is YFSETQ in the germline V gene. The ends were cut back, 5 bases at V and 4 bases at J, with 18 bases in the middle. The CDR3 runs 15 residues. CDR3 in DNA: TGCGCCAGCAGTGTAAGACCGGGACAAGGCACTGAAGCTTTCTTT. Translation: CASSVRPGQGTEAFF. Using reference TRBV5-1 and TRBJ1-1 for the parts outside the CDR3, the full variable domain is KAGVTQTPRYLIKTRGQQVTLSCSPISGHRSVSWYQQTPGQGLQFLFEYFSETQRNKGNFPGRFSGRQFSNSRSEMNVSTLELGDSALYLCASSVRPGQGTEAFFGQGTRLTVV.

The J gene is TRBJ2-7, the V gene TRBV28; D is perhaps TRBD1 (9 bases). Trimming stripped 6 bases from V and 2 bases from J, with 23 bases between. The CDR3 is 17 residues long. The V gene's germline CDR1 is MDHEN and CDR2 SYDVKM. DNA for the CDR3: TGTGCCAGCAGCCGGGGGGGACAGGGATATATGGCCTACGAGCAGTACTTC. As protein: CASSRGGQGYMAYEQYF.

A few counts support this clone. The chain links TRBV6-1 to TRBJ2-3; a possible D gene is TRBD2 (7 bases). V shed 0 bases and J shed 4 bases, with 14 bases lying between them. Looked up from germline, CDR1 is MNHNS and CDR2 is SASEGT. The CDR3 is 16 amino acids. The CDR3, as DNA: TGTGCCAGCAGTGAAGCGCGAGGAGGGGGGGCAGATACGCAGTATTTT. Amino acid sequence: CASSEARGGGADTQYF.

DNA of the CDR3: TGTGCCAGCAGTGGGGGACAGGCTTACAATCAGCCCCAGCATTTT. Protein sequence: CASSGGQAYNQPQHF. This chain uses TRBV25-1 with TRBJ1-5; 8 nucleotides match TRBD1. Trimming took 4 bases from V and 3 from J; bases not matched to a gene: 5. The CDR3 length is 15 residues. The germline gives CDR1 MGHDK, CDR2 SYGVNS.

The rearrangement links TRBV7-7 to TRBJ2-3; TRBD1 agrees at 9 bases. CDR3 length: 15 amino acids. The J segment lost 11 bases and the V segment lost 5 bases, leaving 14 bases of the junction unmatched. Looked up from germline, CDR1 is SSHAT and CDR2 is FNYEAQ (reference sequence). The CDR3 DNA reads as TGTGCCAGCAGCCCCCGGACAGGGGATGCGTCCCAGCAGTATTTT. Translation: CASSPRTGDASQQYF.

The genes are TRBV27 and TRBJ1-4, with D perhaps matching TRBD1 (5 bases). The CDR3 loop spans 15 amino acids. CDR1 is MNHEY and CDR2 is SMNVEV in the germline V gene (reference sequence). Trimming shortened V by 5 bases and J by 7 bases, and 17 bases separated the two germline ends. CDR3 bases: TGTGCCAGCAGTCAACCGGGACGATCGTCTGAAAAACTGTTTTTT. Its translation: CASSQPGRSSEKLFF.

The chain is built from TRBV6-1 and TRBJ1-1; D uncertain. The ends were cut back, 1 base at V and 1 base at J, with 7 bases in the middle. Germline V gene lookup returns CDR1 MNHNS and CDR2 SASEGT. CDR3 length equals 14 residues. The DNA for the CDR3 is TGTGCCAGCAGTGAAGAGGCAGCGAACACTGAAGCTTTCTTT. It is translated as CASSEEAANTEAFF.

V is TRBV5-5 and J is TRBJ1-1; D is possibly TRBD1 (6 bases). The CDR3 sequence is 13 residues long. Germline assignment: CDR1 SGHKS and CDR2 YYEKEE (reference sequence). V was clipped by 2 bases and J by 1 base, with 6 bases between them. The CDR3 loop reads CASSLQGNTEAFF. The CDR3 DNA is TGTGCCAGCAGCTTACAGGGGAACACTGAAGCTTTCTTT.

J is TRBJ1-1 and V is TRBV14, with D possibly matching TRBD1 (5 bases). Germline CDR1 is SGHDN and CDR2 is FVKESK. V was shortened by 6 bases and J by 0 bases, with 11 bases between the two germline ends. This CDR3 has 14 residues. The CDR3 DNA reads TGTGCCAGCAGTTACAGGCTCATGAACACTGAAGCTTTCTTT. It specifies CASSYRLMNTEAFF. Looking up the rest from reference TRBV14 and TRBJ1-1 gives the full variable domain: EAGVTQFPSHSVIEKGQTVTLRCDPISGHDNLYWYRRVMGKEIKFLLHFVKESKQDESGMPNNRFLAERTGGTYSTLKVQPAELEDSGVYFCASSYRLMNTEAFFGQGTRLTVV.

The chain is built from TRBV5-4 and TRBJ2-3; D is unresolved. The V gene lost 0 bases and the J gene lost 4 bases, with 6 bases spanning the gap. CDR1 and CDR2 from the germline V gene are SGHNT and YYREEE (reference sequence). The CDR3 spans 13 residues. The DNA of the CDR3 is TGTGCCAGCAGCTTGGTTGGGTCAGATACGCAGTATTTT. It encodes CASSLVGSDTQYF.

The genes are TRBV5-6 and TRBJ1-2; D might be TRBD1 (6 bases). Germline lookup yields CDR1 SGHDT and CDR2 YYEEEE. Between the trimmed V and J ends, which lost 0 bases and 7 bases, there was a span of 13 bases. The CDR3 totals 14 residues. The CDR3 loop is CASSLDRVVGGYTF. CDR3 nucleotides: TGTGCCAGCAGCTTGGACAGGGTTGTAGGTGGCTACACCTTC. The complete variable domain, with remaining parts taken from reference TRBV5-6 and TRBJ1-2, reads DAGVTQSPTHLIKTRGQQVTLRCSPKSGHDTVSWYQQALGQGPQFIFQYYEEEERQRGNFPDRFSGHQFPNYSSELNVNALLLGDSALYLCASSLDRVVGGYTFGSGTRLTVV.

This chain links TRBV9 with TRBJ1-3, with 8 bases fitting TRBD1. This CDR3 has 15 residues. Germline assignment: CDR1 SGDLS and CDR2 YYNGEE. Unmatched junction bases numbered 10, after V lost 3 bases and J lost 8 bases. The chain's CDR3 is CASSAKTGARDTIYF. The CDR3 DNA reads TGTGCCAGCAGCGCTAAGACAGGGGCTAGGGACACCATATATTTT.

This chain uses TRBV5-1 with TRBJ2-7; 7 bases agree with TRBD2. Unmatched junction bases numbered 5, after V lost 2 bases and J lost 0 bases. This CDR3 region has 15 residues. CDR1 is SGHRS and CDR2 is YFSETQ in the germline V gene. CDR3 sequence reads: CASSLTGGSSYEQYF. In DNA, the CDR3 is TGCGCCAGCAGCTTAACGGGGGGAAGCTCCTACGAGCAGTACTTC.

The CDR3 nucleotides read TGCGCCAGCAGCGCCCACCGGGACTCCCAAGAGACCCAGTACTTC. It specifies CASSAHRDSQETQYF. The rearrangement links TRBV5-1 to TRBJ2-5, with D possibly TRBD2 on 6 matching bases. Trimming took 4 bases from V and 1 from J, leaving 14 bases between them. This CDR3 has 15 residues. Germline CDR1 is SGHRS and CDR2 is YFSETQ.

The J gene is TRBJ1-2, the V gene TRBV14; TRBD1 matches at 7 bases. The germline gives CDR1 SGHDN, CDR2 FVKESK. After removal of 1 base from V and 3 bases from J, the junction contained 5 bases not matched to a gene. The CDR3 runs to 15 residues. The CDR3 spells CASSQVGRGYYGYTF. The CDR3, as DNA: TGTGCCAGCAGCCAAGTGGGCAGGGGGTACTATGGCTACACCTTC.

This sequence joins TRBV7-2 and TRBJ2-7; D is unclear. This CDR3 is 15 amino acids long. Germline CDR1 SGHTA, CDR2 FQGNSA. Trimming left V 5 bases short and J 6 bases short, with 20 bases between. CDR3 region: CASSPSSTAPSEQYF. The DNA of the CDR3 is TGTGCCAGCAGCCCCTCCTCTACGGCGCCATCCGAGCAGTACTTC. The whole variable domain, filled in from reference TRBV7-2 and TRBJ2-7, reads GAGVSQSPSNKVTEKGKDVELRCDPISGHTALYWYRQSLGQGLEFLIYFQGNSAPDKSGLPSDRFSAERTGGSVSTLTIQRTQQEDSAVYLCASSPSSTAPSEQYFGPGTRLTVT.

This clone was observed once. The chain is built from TRBV9 and TRBJ2-7; perhaps D is TRBD1 or TRBD2 (5 bases each). Germline CDR1 is SGDLS and CDR2 is YYNGEE. Trimming pared 4 bases from V and 2 bases from J, leaving 19 bases between. This CDR3 comprises 16 residues. The CDR3: CASSTGDGGKAYEQYF. CDR3 sequence (DNA): TGTGCCAGCAGCACAGGCGATGGAGGTAAGGCCTACGAGCAGTACTTC.